One sample yielded the 2 T cell receptor beta chains listed below, sequenced in a study of T cells in Graves' hyperthyroidism and ophthalmopathy. TCR beta CDR3 regions were amplified from RNA transcripts. HTBI primers drove first-round RT-PCR of the TCR CDR3. Each CDR3 protein gets one entry after TCRdb re-called the multiplex PCR reads with MiXCR. The table has around 430,000 distinct CDR3 sequences, 14% to 15% seen once. The sample was blood. The receptor set was obtained from a young woman with Graves' hyperthyroidism.

This clonotype was observed at least ten times. The J gene is TRBJ2-1, the V gene TRBV11-2; 8 bases fit TRBD2. CDR1 is SGHAT and CDR2 is FQNNGV in the germline V gene. This CDR3 contains 18 residues. V was pared by 4 bases and J by 0 bases, with 11 bases of the junction left unmatched. The DNA for the CDR3 is TGTGCCAGCAGCTCGCCGGGGGCGGGAGGACGCTCCTACAATGAGCAGTTCTTC. This sequence encodes CASSSPGAGGRSYNEQFF.

This CDR3 reads CSASRDEAFF. CDR3 DNA sequence: TGCAGTGCTAGTCGGGATGAAGCTTTCTTT. The chain recombines TRBV20-1 with TRBJ1-1; D remains unclear. With 3 bases removed from V and 7 bases from J, the gap between germline ends came to 6 bases. CDR1 DFQATT and CDR2 SNEGSKA come from the germline V gene (reference sequence). The CDR3 runs to 10 residues.